Given below is one TCR beta chain in context. The target antigen is unknown. The entry originates in a study of cytomegalovirus exposure and HLA in healthy donors. Study summary: Per a later analysis, the roughly 690 first-cohort and approximately 120 validation repertoires shared one platform. Study-wide results and limits: The tendency of first-cohort TCR clusters to co-occur in the 120 or so validation repertoires was identified by a subsequent analysis. The study labeled 150 to 200 TCR beta chains cytomegalovirus-associated. Most TCR sequences were seen very rarely across donors, but some public TCRs occurred in many.

TCRdb keeps only in-frame clones here, not all; method: immunoSEQ multiplex PCR. Among some 160,000 clones, approximately 93% were seen once, and the ten largest hold approximately 0.7%. The germline CDR1 and CDR2 sequences are SGDLS and YYNGEE. The V and J ends lost 4 bases and 4 bases respectively, with 14 bases between them. This CDR3 contains 14 residues. What was sequenced was PBMCs. This sequence was found in a man between 18 and 35 years old in good health and CMV-seronegative. J is TRBJ1-2 and V is TRBV9, with unresolved D. CDR3 sequence (DNA): TGTGCCAGCAGCCCCCATGGTACAGCCTATGGCTACACCTTC. The encoded protein is CASSPHGTAYGYTF.